This entry describes one T cell receptor (beta chain). Antigen unknown. The data stem from a study of OX40 agonist ivuxolimab in advanced cancers. Sequencing was performed with immunoSEQ multiplex PCR; in TCRdb, only in-frame clones are kept and a portion is missing. This table holds under 90,000 clones, over 75% found once. Findings of the study overall: Relative to CD4+ cells, CD8+ T cells on average had more expanded clones.

Sequencing used CD4+ or CD8+ T cells sorted from blood, obtained in a trial of the OX40 agonist ivuxolimab. This clonotype was sampled from an adult with an advanced solid tumor such as melanoma, head and neck, liver or kidney cancer.

The CDR3 nucleotides read TGTGCCAGCTCACCTGGCCCGGGGGTGAACACTGAAGCTTTCTTT. Its translation: CASSPGPGVNTEAFF. The chain combines TRBV18 with TRBJ1-1; tentative D call: TRBD1 (5 bases). The germline V gene has CDR1 KGHSH and CDR2 LQKENI. V dropped 3 bases and J dropped 0 bases, with 11 bases sitting between them. The CDR3 totals 15 residues.